The 29 T cell receptor beta chains presented below share a single source sample, sequenced in a study of blood T cells in healthy people across ages. It was with a sample-barcoded 5' primer and a J-beta primer mix that a second PCR of about 6 to 12 cycles was run. TCRdb redid the calling of the 5' RACE reads with MiXCR, one entry per CDR3 protein. Of 700,000 to 850,000 distinct CDR3 sequences in the sample, approximately 35% are singletons; the top ten hold 13%. Sequenced sample: blood. The origin of the receptors is a man younger than 35 in good health.

This clonotype was detected many times. V and J are TRBV29-1 and TRBJ1-2; 8 bases line up with TRBD1. The J segment lost 4 bases and the V segment lost 7 bases, leaving 5 bases of the junction unmatched. In germline, CDR1 is SQVTM, CDR2 ANQGSEA. CDR3 length equals 12 residues. The DNA for the CDR3 is TGCAGCGCGGGACAGGTTAGCTATGGCTACACCTTC. It is translated as CSAGQVSYGYTF.

The count of this clonotype is one. A much larger clone differs from this one at a single base, so this may be a read error. This chain connects TRBV27 to TRBJ2-7; TRBD1 aligns across 8 bases. The length of the CDR3 is 15 residues. The germline gives CDR1 MNHEY, CDR2 SMNVEV (reference sequence). Trimming removed 6 bases from V and 4 bases from J; junction bases left unmatched: 11. The CDR3 DNA is TGTGCCAGCAGCGGTCCGGGACAGGTTCTATACGAGCAGTACTTC. This gives the protein CASSGPGQVLYEQYF.

This chain joins TRBV6-2 or TRBV6-3 and TRBJ1-3; D call uncertain. The germline gives CDR1 MNHEY, CDR2 SVGEGT. The CDR3 consists of 12 residues. The germline V and J ends were trimmed by 0 bases and 11 bases, with 8 bases remaining between them. The CDR3 loop reads CASSYSAGSIYF. The CDR3 DNA sequence: TGTGCCAGCAGTTACTCCGCCGGATCCATATATTTT.

The chain recombines TRBV12-3 or TRBV12-4 with TRBJ1-6; D ambiguous. V lost 8 bases and J 10 bases, leaving 12 bases between the germline ends. This CDR3 comprises 12 residues. CDR3 loop: CASQTNRSPLHF. The CDR3 DNA reads TGTGCCAGCCAAACGAATAGATCACCCCTCCACTTT.

This clonotype occurred a few times. The chain links TRBV20-1 to TRBJ1-6; TRBD1 matches at 7 bases. The CDR3 is made up of 13 amino acids. The germline CDR1 and CDR2 sequences are DFQATT and SNEGSKA (reference sequence). The V segment lost 5 bases and the J segment 7 bases; nucleotides outside the gene matches: 5. CDR3 sequence reads: CSALDRVNSPLHF. The CDR3 nucleotides read TGCAGTGCTCTAGACAGGGTGAATTCACCCCTCCACTTT.

This clonotype has ten or more counts. The gene calls are TRBV4-1 and TRBJ1-5; D is unclear. The germline V and J ends were trimmed by 1 base and 3 bases, with 7 bases remaining between them. Germline loops: CDR1 MGHRA, CDR2 YSYEKL. There are 14 residues in the CDR3. Written as DNA, the CDR3 is TGCGCCAGCAGCCAAGGCCCGATCAATCAGCCCCAGCATTTT. This codes for CASSQGPINQPQHF.

Points on this clonotype: A much larger clone differs by one base, so this may be a read error. This chain joins TRBV29-1 and TRBJ2-1, with TRBD1 matching over 11 bases. Germline CDR1 reads SQVTM; CDR2 reads ANQGSEA. This CDR3 contains 14 residues. Germline trimming cut 7 bases from V and 7 bases from J; bases unmatched to any gene: 9. As DNA, the CDR3 is TGCAGCGGGAGAACTGGGACAGGGGGAAATGAGCAGTTCTTC. Its protein product is CSGRTGTGGNEQFF.

Worth noting for this clonotype: This could be a read error, since a much larger clone is one nucleotide away. The V gene is TRBV5-1, the J gene TRBJ2-1, with TRBD1 matching over 7 bases. Germline V gene sequence: CDR1 SGHRS, CDR2 YFSETQ. Losses at the gene ends were 2 bases for V and 5 bases for J; bases not matched to a gene: 7. The CDR3 consists of 15 residues. The CDR3 DNA is TGCGCCAGCAGCTTTGTAGGGGGCCCGAACAATGAGCAGTTCTTC. Protein product: CASSFVGGPNNEQFF.

This clonotype has more than one count but fewer than ten. The rearrangement links TRBV6-5 to TRBJ2-1, with D perhaps matching TRBD2 (6 bases). V was cut by 7 bases and J by 6 bases, with 16 bases left in between. The CDR3 totals 14 residues. Germline-derived CDR1 and CDR2 are MNHEY and SVGAGI. The CDR3 region is CASTPFRGGNEQFF. The CDR3 DNA reads as TGTGCCAGCACCCCCTTTAGGGGAGGCAATGAGCAGTTCTTC.

V is TRBV12-3 or TRBV12-4 and J is TRBJ1-5; the D is unclear. There are 14 residues in the CDR3. V was cut by 1 base and J by 3 bases, with 7 bases left in between. This CDR3 reads CASSLGENNQPQHF. The CDR3 DNA sequence: TGTGCCAGCAGTTTAGGGGAGAACAATCAGCCCCAGCATTTT.

In its sample, this clonotype was seen many times. The chain joins TRBV2 to TRBJ1-2; no firm D call. The CDR3 is 14 residues long. Between the trimmed V and J ends, which lost 1 base and 2 bases, there was a span of 8 bases. Germline V gene data show CDR1 as SNHLY and CDR2 as FYNNEI. The CDR3 DNA reads TGTGCCAGCAGTGAAGTTGGACCCAACTATGGCTACACCTTC. It is translated as CASSEVGPNYGYTF.

The chain combines TRBV14 with TRBJ2-5, with a weak D call TRBD1 (5 bases). The J call is doubtful: the DNA matches TRBJ2-7 better. The length of the CDR3 is 15 residues. Germline assignment: CDR1 SGHDN and CDR2 FVKESK. This CDR3 reads CASSQWGLEDGEQYF. The CDR3 nucleotides are TGTGCCAGCAGCCAATGGGGCCTCGAGGATGGCGAGCAGTACTTC.

J is TRBJ1-1 and V is TRBV6-1; D is possibly TRBD1 (5 bases). V lost 4 bases and J 3 bases, leaving 12 bases between the germline ends. Germline CDR1 is MNHNS and CDR2 is SASEGT. The CDR3 length is 14 residues. CDR3 DNA sequence: TGTGCCAGCAGTGTGAGGACACCCCACACTGAAGCTTTCTTT. As protein: CASSVRTPHTEAFF.

A few counts support this clonotype. This sequence joins TRBV20-1 and TRBJ1-2, with 7 bases lining up with TRBD1. Germline V gene data show CDR1 as DFQATT and CDR2 as SNEGSKA (reference sequence). V lost 6 bases to trimming and J lost 3 bases; unmatched junction nucleotides: 7. This CDR3 has 13 amino acids. The CDR3 DNA follows: TGCAGTGCGAGACAGGGCCGGGACTATGGCTACACCTTC. As protein: CSARQGRDYGYTF.

V usage is TRBV7-2 and J usage is TRBJ2-1, with a tentative D call TRBD1 (7 bases). The V gene lost 1 base and the J gene lost 7 bases, with 17 bases spanning the gap. The germline gives CDR1 SGHTA, CDR2 FQGNSA. There are 16 residues in the CDR3. This CDR3 reads CASSLVPGGWGNEQFF. As DNA, the CDR3 is TGTGCCAGCAGCTTAGTTCCAGGGGGGTGGGGGAATGAGCAGTTCTTC.

This clonotype has a handful of counts. The rearrangement joins TRBV12-3 or TRBV12-4 to TRBJ1-1, with D uncertain. Trimming removed 3 bases at V and 2 bases at J, with 10 bases between. The length of the CDR3 is 14 residues. The CDR3 bases are TGTGCCAGCAGTTTTGCCGGTAAAAACACTGAAGCTTTCTTT. This encodes CASSFAGKNTEAFF.

Concerning this clonotype itself: Possible read error: a much larger clone is one base away. V usage is TRBV3-1 and J usage is TRBJ2-1, with D unresolved. CDR3 length: 13 amino acids. CDR1 and CDR2 (germline): LGHDT, YNNKEL (reference sequence). The V and J ends lost 2 bases and 7 bases respectively, with 9 bases between them. The DNA of the CDR3 is TGTGCCAGCAGCCAATGTGGGCGGAATGAGCAGTTCTTC. Translated, it gives CASSQCGRNEQFF.

The chain combines TRBV20-1 with TRBJ2-7; D might be TRBD2 (6 bases). Germline-derived CDR1 and CDR2 are DFQATT and SNEGSKA (reference sequence). V was clipped by 1 base and J by 2 bases, with 9 bases between them. This CDR3 comprises 13 residues. In nucleotides, the CDR3 is TGCAGTGCTAGAGGGGGGGATACCTACGAGCAGTACTTC. As protein: CSARGGDTYEQYF.

This clonotype was seen at least ten times. This chain links TRBV12-3 or TRBV12-4 with TRBJ2-5; the D gene is possibly TRBD2 (5 bases). This CDR3 is 14 amino acids long. V gave up 3 bases and J gave up 2 bases, with 10 bases separating them. For the CDR3, the DNA is TGTGCCAGCAGTTTCTCCGGGAATCAAGAGACCCAGTACTTC. It encodes CASSFSGNQETQYF.

V usage is TRBV9 and J usage is TRBJ2-5, with D hard to call. The CDR3 covers 15 residues. Trimming cost V 0 bases and J 1 base, with 10 bases left between them. Germline CDR1 SGDLS, CDR2 YYNGEE. The CDR3 region has the DNA TGTGCCAGCAGCGTAGATGGCGCCAGCCAAGAGACCCAGTACTTC. Translation gives CASSVDGASQETQYF.

The rearrangement links TRBV6-6 to TRBJ2-7; 8 bases align to TRBD2. The germline V gene encodes CDR1 MNHNY and CDR2 SVGAGI (reference sequence). The CDR3 spans 16 residues. J gave up 2 bases and V 6 bases, and 12 bases lay outside the gene matches. The CDR3 protein is CASSMISGGWTYEQYF. The CDR3 nucleotides are TGTGCCAGCAGCATGATATCGGGGGGGTGGACCTACGAGCAGTACTTC.

The chain carries TRBV29-1 and TRBJ2-7; D might be TRBD2 (6 bases). From germline, CDR1 is SQVTM and CDR2 ANQGSEA. The CDR3 consists of 11 residues. The V and J ends lost 6 bases and 11 bases respectively, with 17 bases between them. This CDR3 reads CSVGTLKREYF. Written as DNA, the CDR3 is TGCAGCGTCGGGACTCTTAAAAGGGAGTACTTC.

This chain connects TRBV20-1 to TRBJ1-2; TRBD1 is a possible D gene (6 bases). Trimming took 2 bases from V and 4 from J, leaving 14 bases between them. Germline V CDR1 and CDR2: DFQATT, SNEGSKA (reference sequence). The CDR3 loop spans 14 amino acids. CDR3 sequence: CSARKNRDVYGYTF. The CDR3 coding sequence is TGCAGTGCTAGAAAAAACAGGGACGTCTATGGCTACACCTTC.

The chain employs TRBV29-1 and TRBJ2-3, with 7 bases aligning to TRBD2. J lost 2 bases, V lost 6 bases, and 8 bases had no gene match. The CDR3 runs 14 residues. CDR1 is SQVTM and CDR2 is ANQGSEA in the germline V gene. DNA for the CDR3: TGCAGCGTAGTCTCAAGCGGGAACACAGATACGCAGTATTTT. This encodes CSVVSSGNTDTQYF.

This chain uses TRBV10-3 with TRBJ2-1, with no clear D. Germline assignment: CDR1 ENHRY and CDR2 SYGVKD. This CDR3 is built from 14 residues. V was trimmed by 0 bases and J by 6 bases, leaving 9 bases between them. CDR3 DNA sequence: TGTGCCATCAGTGAGTCGGGCAGGTCCAATGAGCAGTTCTTC. This gives the protein CAISESGRSNEQFF.

The chain links TRBV6-2 or TRBV6-3 to TRBJ2-6; no firm D call. Germline CDR1 is MNHEY and CDR2 is SVGEGT. CDR3 length: 15 residues. V was trimmed by 1 base and J by 2 bases, leaving 6 bases between them. CDR3: CASSYFPTGANVLTF. The CDR3 bases are TGTGCCAGCAGTTACTTCCCCACTGGGGCCAACGTCCTGACTTTC.

This clonotype was picked up many times. The chain has TRBV12-3 or TRBV12-4 and TRBJ2-3; D perhaps matches TRBD1 (6 bases). The V end was cut by 1 base, the J end by 8 bases, with 10 bases between. The CDR3 is 13 residues long. The chain's CDR3 is CASSLGTEGTQYF. CDR3 DNA sequence: TGTGCCAGCAGTTTAGGGACAGAAGGTACGCAGTATTTT.

This clonotype showed up just a few times. The chain couples TRBV4-2 to TRBJ2-3, with 7 positions matching TRBD2. The CDR3 has 16 amino acids. CDR1 is LGHNA and CDR2 is YNFKEQ in the germline V gene. The junction had 7 bases not matched to a gene; V was cut back by 2 bases and J by 2 bases. The CDR3 loop reads CASSQSSGVITDTQYF. The CDR3, as DNA: TGTGCCAGCAGCCAATCGAGCGGGGTTATCACAGATACGCAGTATTTT.

This chain joins TRBV20-1 and TRBJ2-1, with D possibly matching TRBD1 (5 bases). This CDR3 has 12 amino acids. CDR1 is DFQATT and CDR2 is SNEGSKA in the germline V gene (reference sequence). V lost 5 bases and J lost 7, with 12 bases in between. The CDR3 spells CSAYIQGNEQFF. The CDR3 nucleotides read TGCAGTGCTTATATTCAGGGAAATGAGCAGTTCTTC.